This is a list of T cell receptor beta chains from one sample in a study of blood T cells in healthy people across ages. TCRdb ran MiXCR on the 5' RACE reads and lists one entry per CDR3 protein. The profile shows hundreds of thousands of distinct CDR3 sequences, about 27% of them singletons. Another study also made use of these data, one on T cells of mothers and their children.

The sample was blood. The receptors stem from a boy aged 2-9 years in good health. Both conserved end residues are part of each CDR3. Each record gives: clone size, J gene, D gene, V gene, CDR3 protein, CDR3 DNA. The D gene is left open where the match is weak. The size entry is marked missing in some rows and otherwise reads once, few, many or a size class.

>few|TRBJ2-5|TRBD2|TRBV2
CASSEAGGSPQETQYF
TGTGCCAGCAGTGAAGCTGGCGGGAGCCCACAAGAGACCCAGTACTTC
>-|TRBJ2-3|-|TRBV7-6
CASSLGGGFESDTQYF
TGTGCCAGCAGCTTAGGGGGCGGGTTTGAGTCGGATACGCAGTATTTT
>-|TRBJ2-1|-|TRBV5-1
CASAGDRVHNEQFF
TGCGCCAGCGCAGGGGATAGGGTGCACAATGAGCAGTTCTTC
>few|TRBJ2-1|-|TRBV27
CASSLSVARSYNEQFF
TGTGCCAGCAGTTTATCGGTCGCCCGCTCCTACAATGAGCAGTTCTTC
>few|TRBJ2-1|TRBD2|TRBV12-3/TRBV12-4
CASSFDPSGSFHEQFF
TGTGCCAGCAGTTTCGATCCTAGCGGGAGCTTCCATGAGCAGTTCTTC
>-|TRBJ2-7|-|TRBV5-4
CASSPLRVVPSSSYEQYF
TGTGCCAGCAGCCCACTCCGTGTGGTCCCGTCTAGCTCCTACGAGCAGTACTTC
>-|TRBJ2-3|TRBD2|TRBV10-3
CAISGTSGSTDTQYF
TGTGCCATCAGTGGCACTAGCGGGAGCACAGATACGCAGTATTTT
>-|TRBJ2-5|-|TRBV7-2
CASSNDGFRETQYF
TGTGCCAGCAGCAACGACGGCTTTCGAGAGACCCAGTACTTC
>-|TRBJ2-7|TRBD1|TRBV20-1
CSARAPQGDYEQYF
TGCAGTGCTAGAGCTCCTCAGGGGGACTACGAGCAGTACTTC
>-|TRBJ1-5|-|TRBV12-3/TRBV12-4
CASSLARGTQNQPQHF
TGTGCCAGCAGTTTAGCGCGAGGGACACAAAATCAGCCCCAGCATTTT
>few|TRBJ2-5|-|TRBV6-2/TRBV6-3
CASRKPRTAQETQYF
TGTGCCAGCAGGAAACCCCGGACGGCGCAAGAGACCCAGTACTTC
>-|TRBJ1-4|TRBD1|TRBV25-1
CASSGQGHEKLFF
TGTGCCAGCAGCGGACAGGGGCATGAAAAACTGTTTTTT
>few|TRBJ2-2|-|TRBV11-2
CASSLKGAAGELFF
TGTGCCAGCAGCTTAAAAGGTGCGGCCGGGGAGCTGTTTTTT
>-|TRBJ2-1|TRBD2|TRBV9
CASSESQRGDNEQFF
TGTGCCAGCAGCGAGTCCCAGCGGGGGGACAATGAGCAGTTCTTC
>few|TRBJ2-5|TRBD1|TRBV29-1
CSVGSPRTGLGETQYF
TGCAGCGTAGGAAGTCCCCGGACAGGCCTTGGGGAGACCCAGTACTTC
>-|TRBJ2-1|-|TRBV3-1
CASSQVVVGAGEQFF
TGTGCCAGCAGCCAAGTAGTAGTGGGGGCGGGCGAGCAGTTCTTC
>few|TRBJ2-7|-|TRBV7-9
CASSTLLSAAYEQYF
TGTGCCAGCAGCACCCTTCTCTCAGCAGCCTACGAGCAGTACTTC
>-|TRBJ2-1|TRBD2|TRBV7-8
CASSLVSSGHNEQFF
TGTGCCAGCAGCTTAGTTTCTAGCGGGCACAATGAGCAGTTCTTC
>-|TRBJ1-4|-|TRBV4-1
CASSQAQGGISEKLFF
TGCGCCAGCAGCCAAGCACAGGGAGGTATAAGTGAAAAACTGTTTTTT
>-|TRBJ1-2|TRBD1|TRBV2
CASRIQGAGGYTF
TGTGCCAGCCGTATACAGGGGGCGGGTGGCTACACCTTC
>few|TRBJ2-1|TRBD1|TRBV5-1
CASSLGDRGRPRSYEQYF
TGCGCCAGCAGCTTGGGGGACAGGGGGCGCCCCCGCTCCTACGAGCAGTACTTT
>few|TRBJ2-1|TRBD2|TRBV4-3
CASSPRPSGRVNEQFF
TGCGCCAGCAGCCCCAGACCTAGCGGGAGGGTCAATGAGCAGTTCTTC
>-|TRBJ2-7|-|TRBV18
CASSPPPTLYYYEQYF
TGTGCCAGCTCACCACCACCCACCCTCTACTACTACGAGCAGTACTTC
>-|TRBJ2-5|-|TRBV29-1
CSVEGRGWETQYF
TGCAGCGTTGAAGGCAGGGGCTGGGAGACCCAGTACTTC
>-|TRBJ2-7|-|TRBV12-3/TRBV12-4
CASRHKGSYEQYF
TGTGCCAGCAGACATAAAGGGTCCTACGAGCAGTACTTC
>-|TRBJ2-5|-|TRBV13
CASSSTGRSGETQYF
TGTGCCAGCAGTTCAACAGGGAGATCTGGGGAGACCCAGTACTTC
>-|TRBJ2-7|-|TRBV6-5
CASSYKRLTGEQYF
TGTGCCAGCAGTTATAAGCGGCTAACGGGGGAGCAGTACTTC
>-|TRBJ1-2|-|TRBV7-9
CASSLAQRGYGYTF
TGTGCCAGCAGCTTAGCGCAAAGGGGCTATGGCTACACCTTC
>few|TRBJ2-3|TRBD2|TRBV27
CASSSLAGSTDTQYF
TGTGCCAGCAGTTCACTAGCGGGGAGCACAGATACGCAGTATTTT
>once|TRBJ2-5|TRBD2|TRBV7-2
CASSLVAGGQIGETQYF
TGTGCCAGCAGCTTAGTAGCGGGGGGTCAAATTGGAGAGACCCAGTACTTC
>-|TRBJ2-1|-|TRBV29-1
CSVENYYNEQFF
TGCAGCGTTGAAAACTATTACAATGAGCAGTTCTTC
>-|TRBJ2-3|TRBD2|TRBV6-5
CASSSRGLAGGGTDTQYF
TGTGCCAGCAGTTCCCGCGGACTAGCGGGGGGGGGTACAGATACGCAGTATTTT
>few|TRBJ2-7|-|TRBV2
CASRVRTSRVFYEQYF
TGTGCCAGCAGGGTTCGGACCTCGCGGGTTTTCTACGAGCAGTACTTC
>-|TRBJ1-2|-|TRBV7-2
CASSPVLGGYTF
TGTGCCAGCAGCCCAGTCCTAGGTGGCTACACCTTC
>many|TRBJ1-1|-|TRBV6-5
CASSYGGSTPEAFF
TGTGCCAGCAGTTACGGGGGAAGCACCCCTGAAGCTTTCTTT
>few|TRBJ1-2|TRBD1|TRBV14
CASSHRPGGVSYTF
TGTGCCAGCAGCCATCGCCCAGGGGGCGTAAGCTACACCTTC
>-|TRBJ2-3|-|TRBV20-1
CSAPGADGTDTQYF
TGCAGTGCCCCCGGGGCGGATGGCACAGATACGCAGTATTTT
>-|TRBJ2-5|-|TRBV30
CAWTKGEETQYF
TGTGCCTGGACGAAGGGTGAAGAGACCCAGTACTTC
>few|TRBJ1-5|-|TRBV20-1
CSARDRPGGSNQPQHF
TGCAGTGCTAGAGATCGCCCGGGGGGAAGCAATCAGCCCCAGCATTTT
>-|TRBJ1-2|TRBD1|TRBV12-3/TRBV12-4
CASTRTGIGYGYTF
TGTGCCAGCACCCGGACAGGGATCGGCTATGGCTACACCTTC
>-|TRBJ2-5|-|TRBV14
CASSRLPGLGQETQYF
TGTGCCAGCAGCCGCCTGCCGGGACTGGGCCAAGAGACCCAGTACTTC
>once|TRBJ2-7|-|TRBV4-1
CASSQPQGSYEQYF
TGCGCCAGCAGCCAACCACAGGGTTCCTACGAGCAGTACTTC
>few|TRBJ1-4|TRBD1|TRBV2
CASKPGQNNEKLFF
TGTGCCAGCAAACCGGGACAGAATAATGAAAAACTGTTTTTT
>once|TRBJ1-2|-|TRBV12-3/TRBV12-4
CASSPDINYGYTF
TGTGCCAGCAGTCCGGACATAAACTATGGCTACACCTTC
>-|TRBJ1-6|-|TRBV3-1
CASSQDRWGRWNSPLHF
TGTGCCAGCAGCCAAGATCGGTGGGGCAGGTGGAATTCACCCCTCCACTTT
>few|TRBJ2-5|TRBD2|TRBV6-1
CASTLSAGYQETQYF
TGTGCCAGCACTCTCTCAGCGGGGTACCAAGAGACCCAGTACTTC
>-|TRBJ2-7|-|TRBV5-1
CASSLDSQSSYEQYF
TGCGCCAGCAGCTTGGACTCCCAGTCCTCCTACGAGCAGTACTTC
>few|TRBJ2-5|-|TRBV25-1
CASSVAGGGWQETQYF
TGTGCCAGCAGTGTCGCGGGTGGGGGGTGGCAAGAGACCCAGTACTTC
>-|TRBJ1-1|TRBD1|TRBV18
CASSPPTGVYTEAFF
TGTGCCAGCTCTCCGCCTACAGGGGTATACACTGAAGCTTTCTTT
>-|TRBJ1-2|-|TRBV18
CASSPPMGNYGYTF
TGTGCCAGCTCACCACCCATGGGTAACTATGGCTACACCTTC
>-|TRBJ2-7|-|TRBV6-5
CASRPGGERPYEQYF
TGTGCCAGCAGACCCGGTGGGGAGCGCCCCTACGAGCAGTACTTC
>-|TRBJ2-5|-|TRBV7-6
CASSFTIQETQYF
TGTGCCAGCAGCTTTACTATACAAGAGACCCAGTACTTC
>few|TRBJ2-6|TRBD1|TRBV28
CASSGTGGTGANVLTF
TGTGCCAGCAGCGGGACAGGGGGTACTGGGGCCAACGTCCTGACTTTC
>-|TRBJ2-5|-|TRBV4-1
CASSQDKGWAGETQYF
TGCGCCAGCAGCCAAGATAAAGGCTGGGCCGGGGAGACCCAGTACTTC
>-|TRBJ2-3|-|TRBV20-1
CSPGGADTQYF
TGCAGTCCAGGAGGCGCAGATACGCAGTATTTT